This T cell receptor (beta chain) was profiled in a study of OX40 agonist ivuxolimab in advanced cancers. General study findings and limits: Expanded clones were, on average, more numerous in CD8+ T cells than in CD4+.

To note about this clone: The antigen is unknown.

The method was immunoSEQ multiplex PCR; TCRdb's version includes in-frame clones alone and lacks a portion of them. The sample holds roughly 35,000 clones, roughly 81% seen once. This material consisted of CD4+ or CD8+ T cells sorted from blood, taken in a trial of the OX40 agonist ivuxolimab. The TCR was taken from an adult with an advanced solid tumor such as melanoma, head and neck, liver or kidney cancer.

The CDR3: CASSWDEKLFF. In DNA form, the CDR3 reads TGTGCCAGCAGTTGGGATGAAAAACTGTTTTTT. The chain combines TRBV6-6 with TRBJ1-4, with unresolved D. Looked up from germline, CDR1 is MNHNY and CDR2 is SVGAGI (reference sequence). With 4 bases removed from V and 6 bases from J, the gap between germline ends came to 3 bases. The CDR3 runs to 11 residues.